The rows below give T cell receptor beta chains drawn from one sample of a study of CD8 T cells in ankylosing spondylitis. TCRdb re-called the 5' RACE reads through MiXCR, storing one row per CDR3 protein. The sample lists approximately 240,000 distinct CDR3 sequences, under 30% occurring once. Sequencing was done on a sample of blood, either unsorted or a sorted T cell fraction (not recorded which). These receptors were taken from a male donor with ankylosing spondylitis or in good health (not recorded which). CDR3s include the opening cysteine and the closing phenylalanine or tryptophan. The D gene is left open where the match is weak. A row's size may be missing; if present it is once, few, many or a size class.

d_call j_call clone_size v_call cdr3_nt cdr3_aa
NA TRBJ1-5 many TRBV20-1 TGCAGTGCTAGACAGGGGTCCGGCAATCAGCCCCAGCATTTT CSARQGSGNQPQHF
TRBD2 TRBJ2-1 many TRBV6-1 TGTGCCAGCAGTCCGACTAGCTCTACGACCTACAATGAGCAGTTCTTC CASSPTSSTTYNEQFF
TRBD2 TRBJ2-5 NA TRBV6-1 TGTGCCAGCAGGGGACTAGCGGGGCTGGAGACCCAGTACTTC CASRGLAGLETQYF
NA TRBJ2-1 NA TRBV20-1 TGCAGTGCACACCCGTCGAGCGGGGAGCAGTTCTTC CSAHPSSGEQFF
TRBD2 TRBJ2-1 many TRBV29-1 TGCAGCCTCCGCGGGGGAAGCTCCTACAATGAGCAGTTCTTC CSLRGGSSYNEQFF
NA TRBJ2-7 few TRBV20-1 TGCAGTGCTAGAGATCTGGCGTACGAGCAGTACTTC CSARDLAYEQYF
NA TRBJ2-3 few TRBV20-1 TGCAGTGCTAGAGCGGTTAGCACAGATACGCAGTATTTT CSARAVSTDTQYF
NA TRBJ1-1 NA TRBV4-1 TGCGCCAGCAGCCTAGACCGGAGTTTGAACACTGAAGCTTTCTTT CASSLDRSLNTEAFF
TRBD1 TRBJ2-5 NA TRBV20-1 TGCAGTGCTAGAGATCCCTGGGGACAGTTCCAAGAGACCCAGTACTTC CSARDPWGQFQETQYF
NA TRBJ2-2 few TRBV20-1 TGCAGTGCTAGAGGCAGGGGTTCCGGGGAGCTGTTTTTT CSARGRGSGELFF
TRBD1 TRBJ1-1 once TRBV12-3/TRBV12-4 TGTGCCAGCAGTTTCAAACAGGGGAGCACTGAAGCTTTCTTT CASSFKQGSTEAFF
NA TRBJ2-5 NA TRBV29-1 TGCAGCGCCGGGACCCTGTACCAAGAGACCCAGTACTTC CSAGTLYQETQYF
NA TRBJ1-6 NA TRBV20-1 TGCAGTGCTAGGTGGGGGTTTGACTCACCCCTCCACTTT CSARWGFDSPLHF
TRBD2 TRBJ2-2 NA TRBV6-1 TGTGCCAGCCAACTAGCGGGGTACGACACCGGGGAGCTGTTTTTT CASQLAGYDTGELFF
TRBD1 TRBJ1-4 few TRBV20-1 TGCAGTGCTAGGACAGGGGTGTGGATGAGGGAACTGTTTTTT CSARTGVWMRELFF
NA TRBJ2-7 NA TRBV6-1 TGTGCCAGCAGTCCCTGGACGGCATCCTACGAGCAGTACTTC CASSPWTASYEQYF
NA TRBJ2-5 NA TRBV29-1 TGCAGCGTTGTTGGGCGGACTCAAGAGACCCAGTACTTC CSVVGRTQETQYF
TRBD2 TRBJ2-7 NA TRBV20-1 TGCAGTGCTACGGATCTAGCGGGGGGGTCCTACGAGCAGTACTTC CSATDLAGGSYEQYF
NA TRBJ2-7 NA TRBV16 TGTGCCAGCAGCCAATCCGGGCCAGGCAGCCGCGAGCAGTACTTC CASSQSGPGSREQYF
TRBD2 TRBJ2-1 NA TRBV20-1 TGCAGTGCTGGCAGCGCGGGGGAACTGATTGGGCAGTTCTTC CSAGSAGELIGQFF
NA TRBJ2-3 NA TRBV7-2 TGTGCCAGCAGTCTAAGTAGGACAGATACGCAGTATTTT CASSLSRTDTQYF
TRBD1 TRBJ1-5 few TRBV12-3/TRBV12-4 TGTGCCAGCAGCGTGCTCTTCGGGACAGGGTTTCCGCCCCAGCATTTT CASSVLFGTGFPPQHF
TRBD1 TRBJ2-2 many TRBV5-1 TGCGCCAGCAGCCTTCAGGGGGCATCCGGGGAGCTGTTTTTT CASSLQGASGELFF
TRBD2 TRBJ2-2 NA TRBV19 TGTGCCAGTAGTATTCGGGGGGGGTACACCGGGGAGCTGTTTTTT CASSIRGGYTGELFF
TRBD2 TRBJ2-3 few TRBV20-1 TGCAGTGCTAGGGGGGCTGTTAGCGGGGCTTGGGATACGCAGTATTTT CSARGAVSGAWDTQYF
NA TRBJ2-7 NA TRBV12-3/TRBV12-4 TGTGCCAGCAGCAATGGGGGAAGCGAGCAGTACTTC CASSNGGSEQYF
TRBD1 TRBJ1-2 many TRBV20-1 TGCAGTGCTAGAGGGGCCGGGACAGGAGCCTATGGCTACACCTTC CSARGAGTGAYGYTF
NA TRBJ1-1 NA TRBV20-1 TGCAGTGCTAGTGGGCTGGGACCGAACACTGAAGCTTTCTTT CSASGLGPNTEAFF
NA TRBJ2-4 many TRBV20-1 TGCAGTGCTAGCCCTACGGCAGCCAAAAACATTCAGTACTTC CSASPTAAKNIQYF
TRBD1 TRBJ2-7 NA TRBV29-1 TGCAGCGTTGAGGCCCGGACAGGGGCTATCTACGAGCAGTACTTC CSVEARTGAIYEQYF
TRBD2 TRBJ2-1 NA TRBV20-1 TGCAGTGCCCGGACTAGCGGGGGGGCGATCTCCTACAATGAGCAGTTCTTC CSARTSGGAISYNEQFF
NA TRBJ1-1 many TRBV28 TGTGCCAGCAGTTCTCCCCCCAACACTGAAGCTTTCTTT CASSSPPNTEAFF
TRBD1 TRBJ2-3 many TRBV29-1 TGCAGCGCCGAGGACGGGACAGGGGGCGCACATACGCAGTATTTT CSAEDGTGGAHTQYF
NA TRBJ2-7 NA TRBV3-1 TGTGCCAGCAGCCCCAGACTAGGCAGCGCGAACGAGCAGTACTTC CASSPRLGSANEQYF
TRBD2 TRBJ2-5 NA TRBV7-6 TGTGCCAGCAGCCCCGGCGGGGGGTTAGGAGAGACCCAGTACTTC CASSPGGGLGETQYF
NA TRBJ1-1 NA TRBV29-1 TGCAGCGTTGAAGGCCCGGGACTCGAGAACACTGAAGCTTTCTTT CSVEGPGLENTEAFF
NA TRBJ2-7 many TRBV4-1 TGCGCCAGCAGCCACATGGTGGCAGGGGCGGGGGAGCAGTACTTC CASSHMVAGAGEQYF
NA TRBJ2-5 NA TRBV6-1 TGTGCCAGCAGTGAAGCTTTGGCCCGGGGGCAAGAGACCCAGTACTTC CASSEALARGQETQYF
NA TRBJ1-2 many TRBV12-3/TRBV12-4 TGTGCCAGCAGGTGGACAGCCCGCGGTTCCTATGGCTACACCTTC CASRWTARGSYGYTF
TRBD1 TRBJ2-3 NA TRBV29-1 TGCAGCGTTGAAGAGACAGGGCTCACAGATACGCAGTATTTT CSVEETGLTDTQYF
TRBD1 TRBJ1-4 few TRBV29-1 TGCAGCGTTGGACTCAGGGGGCCCACTGAAAAACTGTTTTTT CSVGLRGPTEKLFF
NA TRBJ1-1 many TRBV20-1 TGCAGTGCTAGCACAGTATCGAACACTGAAGCTTTCTTT CSASTVSNTEAFF
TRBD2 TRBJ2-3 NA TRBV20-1 TGCAGTGGGAGTGCGGGGGGGACAGATACGCAGTATTTT CSGSAGGTDTQYF
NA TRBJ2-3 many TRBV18 TGTGCCAGCTCACAAGGAGACACAGATACGCAGTATTTT CASSQGDTDTQYF
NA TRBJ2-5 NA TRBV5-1 TGCGCCAGCATGAGGGTACAGGGAGAGACCCAGTACTTC CASMRVQGETQYF
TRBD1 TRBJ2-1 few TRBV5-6 TGTGCCAGCACCAACATTCAAGGACAGGCTAAGCAGTTCTTC CASTNIQGQAKQFF
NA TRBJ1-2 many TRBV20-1 TGCAGTGCTAACCTCCGGGAAAGGGGAGTTAGTGGTGGCTACACCTTC CSANLRERGVSGGYTF
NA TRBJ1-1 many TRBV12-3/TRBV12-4 TGTGCCAGCAGCCTTGGACAGAACACTGAAGCTTTCTTT CASSLGQNTEAFF
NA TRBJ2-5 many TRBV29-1 TGCAGCGTTGAATGGTTCGAGGAGAGGGAGACCCAGTACTTC CSVEWFEERETQYF
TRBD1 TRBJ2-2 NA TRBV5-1 TGCGCCAGCAGCTGGGCGTTCGGGACAGGGTCCACCGGGGAGCTGTTTTTT CASSWAFGTGSTGELFF
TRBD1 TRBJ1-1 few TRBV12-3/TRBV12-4 TGTGCCAGCAGTCCTCAAGGGACAGGGAAGACCACTGAAGCTTTCTTT CASSPQGTGKTTEAFF
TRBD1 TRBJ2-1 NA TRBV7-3 TGTGCCAGCAGCTCGACAGGGGCCGAGAGAAAAATCAATGAGCAGTTCTTC CASSSTGAERKINEQFF
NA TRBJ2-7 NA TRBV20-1 TGCAGTGCTAGAGCTTCTCCGTCCCCCCTCAGCTCCTACGAGCAGTACTTC CSARASPSPLSSYEQYF
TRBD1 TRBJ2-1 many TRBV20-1 TGCAGTGCTACCGACAGGGATGACAATGAGCAGTTCTTC CSATDRDDNEQFF
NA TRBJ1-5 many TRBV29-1 TGCAGCGCCCGCCTCAGGGATCAGCCCCAGCATTTT CSARLRDQPQHF
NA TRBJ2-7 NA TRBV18 TGTGCCAGCTCACCCAGCGACGGACCCTACGAGCAGTACTTC CASSPSDGPYEQYF
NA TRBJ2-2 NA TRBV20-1 TGCAGTGCCCCCTTCACGAACACCGGGGAGCTGTTTTTT CSAPFTNTGELFF
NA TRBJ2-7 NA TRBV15 TGTGCCACCAGCAGCAGGAACCAGCAGTACTTC CATSSRNQQYF
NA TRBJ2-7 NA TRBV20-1 TGCAGTGCCCCTTCCCGGACAGCCGACGAGCAGTACTTC CSAPSRTADEQYF